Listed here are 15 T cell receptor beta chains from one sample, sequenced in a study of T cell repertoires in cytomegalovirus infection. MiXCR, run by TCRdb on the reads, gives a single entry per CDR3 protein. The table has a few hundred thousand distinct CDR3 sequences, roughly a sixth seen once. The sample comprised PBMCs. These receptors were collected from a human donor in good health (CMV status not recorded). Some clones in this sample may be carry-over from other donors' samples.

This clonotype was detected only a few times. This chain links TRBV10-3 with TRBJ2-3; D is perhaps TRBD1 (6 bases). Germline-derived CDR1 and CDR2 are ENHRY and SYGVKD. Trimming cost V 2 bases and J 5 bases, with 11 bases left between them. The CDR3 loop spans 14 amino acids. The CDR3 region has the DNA TGTGCCATCAGTGAGCCAAACAGGGTAGATACGCAGTATTTT. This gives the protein CAISEPNRVDTQYF.

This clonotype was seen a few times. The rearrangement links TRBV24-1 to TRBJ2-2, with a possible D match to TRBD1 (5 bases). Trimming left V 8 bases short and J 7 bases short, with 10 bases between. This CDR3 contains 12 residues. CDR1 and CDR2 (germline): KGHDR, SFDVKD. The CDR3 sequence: CATIGAVGELFF. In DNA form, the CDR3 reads TGTGCCACCATAGGGGCCGTCGGGGAGCTGTTTTTT.

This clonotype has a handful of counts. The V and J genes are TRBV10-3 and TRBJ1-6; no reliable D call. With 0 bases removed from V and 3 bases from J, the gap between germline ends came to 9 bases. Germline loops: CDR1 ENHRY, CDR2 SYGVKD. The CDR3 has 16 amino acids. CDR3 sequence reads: CAISESGGYYNSPLHF. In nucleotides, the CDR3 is TGTGCCATCAGTGAGTCGGGCGGGTACTATAATTCACCCCTCCACTTT.

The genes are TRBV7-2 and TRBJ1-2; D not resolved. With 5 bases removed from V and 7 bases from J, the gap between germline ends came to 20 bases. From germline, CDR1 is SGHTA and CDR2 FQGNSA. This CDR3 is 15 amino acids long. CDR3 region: CASSGPEDQMGGYTF. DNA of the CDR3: TGTGCCAGCAGCGGGCCCGAGGACCAGATGGGTGGCTACACCTTC.

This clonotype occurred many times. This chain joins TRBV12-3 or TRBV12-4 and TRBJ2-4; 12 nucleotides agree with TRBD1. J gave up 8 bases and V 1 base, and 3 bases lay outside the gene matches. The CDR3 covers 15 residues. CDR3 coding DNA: TGTGCCAGCAGTTTAGGGGGACAGGGGGCTCACATTCAGTACTTC. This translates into CASSLGGQGAHIQYF.

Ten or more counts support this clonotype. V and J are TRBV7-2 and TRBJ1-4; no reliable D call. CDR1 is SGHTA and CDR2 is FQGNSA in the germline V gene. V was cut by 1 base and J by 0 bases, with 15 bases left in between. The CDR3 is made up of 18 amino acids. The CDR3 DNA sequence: TGTGCCAGCAGCTTAGTTCAATTCAGCGCTGCAACTAATGAAAAACTGTTTTTT. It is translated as CASSLVQFSAATNEKLFF.

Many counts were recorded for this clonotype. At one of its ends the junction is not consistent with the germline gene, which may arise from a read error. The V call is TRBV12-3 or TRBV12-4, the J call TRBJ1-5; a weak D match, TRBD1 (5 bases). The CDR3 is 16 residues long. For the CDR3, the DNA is TGTGCCAGCAGTACCCGGTTCGGGGGTAGCGATCAGCCCCAGCATTTT. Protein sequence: CASSTRFGGSDQPQHF.

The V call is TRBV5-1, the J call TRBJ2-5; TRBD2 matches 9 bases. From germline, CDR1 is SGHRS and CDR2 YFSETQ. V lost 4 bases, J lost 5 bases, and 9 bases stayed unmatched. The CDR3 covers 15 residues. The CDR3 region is CASSNQGLALETQYF. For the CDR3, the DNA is TGCGCCAGCAGCAACCAGGGACTAGCTCTCGAGACCCAGTACTTC.

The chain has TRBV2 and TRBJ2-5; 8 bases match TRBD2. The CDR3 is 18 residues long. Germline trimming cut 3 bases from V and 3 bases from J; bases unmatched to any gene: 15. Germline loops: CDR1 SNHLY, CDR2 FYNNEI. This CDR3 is CASSDRGGSGQGKETQYF. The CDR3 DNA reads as TGTGCCAGCAGTGACCGGGGGGGCAGCGGGCAAGGAAAAGAGACCCAGTACTTC.

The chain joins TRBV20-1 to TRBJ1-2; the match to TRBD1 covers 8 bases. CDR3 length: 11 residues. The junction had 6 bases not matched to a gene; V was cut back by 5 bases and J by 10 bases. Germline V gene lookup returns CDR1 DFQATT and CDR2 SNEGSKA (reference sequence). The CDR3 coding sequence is TGCAGTGCTGAGGACAGGGATGACTACACCTTC. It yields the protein CSAEDRDDYTF.

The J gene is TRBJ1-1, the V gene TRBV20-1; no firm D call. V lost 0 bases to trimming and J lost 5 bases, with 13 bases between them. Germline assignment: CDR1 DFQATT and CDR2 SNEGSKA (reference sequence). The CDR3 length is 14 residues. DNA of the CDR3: TGCAGTGCTAGAGAAGGCTGGCAGGAGACTGAAGCTTTCTTT. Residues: CSAREGWQETEAFF.

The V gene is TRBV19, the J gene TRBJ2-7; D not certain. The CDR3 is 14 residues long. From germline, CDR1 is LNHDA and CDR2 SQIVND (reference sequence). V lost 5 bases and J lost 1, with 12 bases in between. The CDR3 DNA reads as TGTGCCAGTAGTTTTGGGGATGTGTCCTACGAGCAGTACTTC. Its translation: CASSFGDVSYEQYF.

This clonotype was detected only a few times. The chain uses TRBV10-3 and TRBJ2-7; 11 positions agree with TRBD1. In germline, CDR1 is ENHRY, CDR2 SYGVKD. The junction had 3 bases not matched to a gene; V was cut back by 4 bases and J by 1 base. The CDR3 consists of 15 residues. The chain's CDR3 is CAISAGQGASYEQYF. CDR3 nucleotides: TGTGCCATCAGTGCCGGACAGGGGGCATCCTACGAGCAGTACTTC.

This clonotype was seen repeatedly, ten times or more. CDR3 region: CASTPTGLRDYYGYTF. The CDR3 DNA reads as TGTGCCAGCACCCCTACAGGACTCCGGGATTACTATGGCTACACCTTC. V gene TRBV6-1 combines with J gene TRBJ1-2, with D maybe TRBD1 (5 bases). CDR3 length equals 16 residues. Germline lookup yields CDR1 MNHNS and CDR2 SASEGT. V shed 7 bases and J shed 3 bases, with 21 bases lying between them.

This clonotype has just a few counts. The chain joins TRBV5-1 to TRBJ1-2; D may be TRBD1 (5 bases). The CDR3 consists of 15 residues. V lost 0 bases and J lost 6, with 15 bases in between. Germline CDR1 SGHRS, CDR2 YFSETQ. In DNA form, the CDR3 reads TGCGCCAGCAGCTTGGATTGGGGGACCGACGATGGCTACACCTTC. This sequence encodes CASSLDWGTDDGYTF. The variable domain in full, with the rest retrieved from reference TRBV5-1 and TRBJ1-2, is KAGVTQTPRYLIKTRGQQVTLSCSPISGHRSVSWYQQTPGQGLQFLFEYFSETQRNKGNFPGRFSGRQFSNSRSEMNVSTLELGDSALYLCASSLDWGTDDGYTFGSGTRLTVV.